The text below deals with one T cell receptor beta chain. Its antigen is unidentified. Naive CD8 cells lacked CD45RO, underwent positive selection for CCR7 and left out terminally differentiated effector memory CD45RA+ cells. Genomic DNA per cell subset filled all wells of several immunoSEQ plates. This table comes from immunoSEQ multiplex PCR, and its TCRdb copy is limited to in-frame clones, with some not included. The table records millions of clones, roughly 95% of them present only once. The data were taken from a study of shared clonotypes between healthy human individuals. General observations from the study: Relative to their counterparts shared across all four donors, non-shared clonotypes exhibited diminished generation probabilities. Investigators expected sequencing depth to affect clonotype sharing among donors. Sharing across four donors was highest in naive CD4 (approximately 5%) and lowest in memory CD8 (approximately 0.4%).

The germline V gene encodes CDR1 WSHSY and CDR2 SAAADI. This CDR3 is 14 amino acids long. Trimming left V 2 bases short and J 3 bases short, with 8 bases between. The chain employs TRBV10-2 and TRBJ1-5; the D is unclear. The TCR originated in a man between 18 and 35 years old in good health. Material: naive CD8+ T cells sorted from blood. CDR3 sequence (DNA): TGCGCCAGCAGTGAGATCAGCTTCAATCAGCCCCAGCATTTT. As protein: CASSEISFNQPQHF.